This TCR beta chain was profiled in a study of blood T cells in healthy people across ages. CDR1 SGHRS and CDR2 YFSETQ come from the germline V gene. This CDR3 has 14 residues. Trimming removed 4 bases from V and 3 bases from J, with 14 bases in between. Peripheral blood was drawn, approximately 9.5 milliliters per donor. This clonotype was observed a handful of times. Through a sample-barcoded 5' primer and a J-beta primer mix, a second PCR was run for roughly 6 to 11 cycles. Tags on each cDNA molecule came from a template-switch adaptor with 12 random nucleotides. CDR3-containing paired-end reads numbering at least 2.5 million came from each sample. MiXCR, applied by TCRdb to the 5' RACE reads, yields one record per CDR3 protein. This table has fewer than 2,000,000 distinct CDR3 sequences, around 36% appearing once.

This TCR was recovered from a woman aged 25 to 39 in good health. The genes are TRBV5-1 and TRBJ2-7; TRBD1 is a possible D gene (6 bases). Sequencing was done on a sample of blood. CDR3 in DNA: TGCGCCAGCAGCACACTGGACAGCTACTACGAGCAGTACTTC. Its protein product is CASSTLDSYYEQYF.